The present entry profiles one T cell receptor beta chain with its context. The antigen remains undetermined. A read error may explain this, as a much larger clone is one base away. V was shortened by 6 bases and J by 1 base, with 13 bases between the two germline ends. The CDR3 sequence is 14 residues long. The germline V gene encodes CDR1 MDHEN and CDR2 SYDVKM. Profiling of TCR beta VDJ combinations and CDR3 sequences used genomic DNA as template. TCRdb processed the reads anew with MiXCR; each CDR3 protein has one entry. The sample holds roughly 150,000 distinct CDR3 sequences, about 48% seen once. The data stem from a study of CD8+CD57+ T cells in acquired aplastic anemia. The overall study: DNA from sorted CD4+ and CD8+ cells averaged around 3.5 ug. Healthy donors had, on average, roughly 9.9 million reads for their CD4+ cells. Overall study results and limits: Patients were compared with controls for CD8+ Simpson's diversity, and no significant difference emerged.

Sequenced: sorted CD4+, CD8+, or CD8+CD57+ T cells (not recorded which) from PBMCs. V gene TRBV28 combines with J gene TRBJ2-7; D is possibly TRBD2 (5 bases). This receptor was taken from a human donor in good health. The CDR3 reads CASRLVGESYEQYF. For the CDR3, the DNA is TGTGCCAGCAGGCTAGTGGGAGAGTCCTACGAGCAGTACTTC.